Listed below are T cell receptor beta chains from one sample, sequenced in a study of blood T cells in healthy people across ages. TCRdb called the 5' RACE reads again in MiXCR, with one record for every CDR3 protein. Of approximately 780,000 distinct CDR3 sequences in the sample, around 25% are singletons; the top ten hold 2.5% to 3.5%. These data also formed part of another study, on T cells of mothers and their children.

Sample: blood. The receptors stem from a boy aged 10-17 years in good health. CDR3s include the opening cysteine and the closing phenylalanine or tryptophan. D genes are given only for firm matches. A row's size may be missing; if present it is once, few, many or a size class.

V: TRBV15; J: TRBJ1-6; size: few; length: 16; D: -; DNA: TGTGCCACCAGCAGAGAGGGCAGCTCCTATAACTCACCCCTCCACTTT; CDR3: CATSREGSSYNSPLHF
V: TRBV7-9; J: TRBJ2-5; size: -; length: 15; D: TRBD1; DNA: TGTGCCAGCAGCCAATGGGACAGGAGTCAAGAGACCCAGTACTTC; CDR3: CASSQWDRSQETQYF
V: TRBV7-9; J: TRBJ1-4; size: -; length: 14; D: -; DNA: TGTGCCAGCAGCTTGGGGGGACCGAGTGAAAAACTGTTTTTT; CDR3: CASSLGGPSEKLFF
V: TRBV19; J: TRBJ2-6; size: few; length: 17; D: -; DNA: TGTGCCACCCTAGAAGGGATTCCGGACTCTGGGGCCAACGTCCTGACTTTC; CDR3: CATLEGIPDSGANVLTF
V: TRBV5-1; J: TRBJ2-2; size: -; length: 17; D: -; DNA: TGCGCCAGCAGCCTCTCCGGGACACCTAAGAACACCGGGGAGCTGTTTTTT; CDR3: CASSLSGTPKNTGELFF
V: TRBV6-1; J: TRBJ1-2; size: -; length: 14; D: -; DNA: TGTGCCAGCAGTGTCGCGGGCTATGTCGGGGGCTACACCTTC; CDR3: CASSVAGYVGGYTF
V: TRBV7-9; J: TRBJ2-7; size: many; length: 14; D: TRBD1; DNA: TGTGCCAGCAGCCCTCGGGACAGCACCTACGAGCAGTACTTC; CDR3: CASSPRDSTYEQYF
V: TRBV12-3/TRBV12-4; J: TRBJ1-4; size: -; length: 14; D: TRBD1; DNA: TGTGCCAGCAGCACCACAGGGGGGAGAGAAAAACTGTTTTTT; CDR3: CASSTTGGREKLFF
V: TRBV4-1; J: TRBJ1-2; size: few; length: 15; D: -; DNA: TGCGCCAGCAGCCAAGAGGGGGCACCAGGGTCTGGCTACACCTTC; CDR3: CASSQEGAPGSGYTF
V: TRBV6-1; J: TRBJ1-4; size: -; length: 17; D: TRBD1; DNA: TGTGCCAGCAGTGAAATCATGACAGGGAGAAGTAATGAAAAACTGTTTTTT; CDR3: CASSEIMTGRSNEKLFF
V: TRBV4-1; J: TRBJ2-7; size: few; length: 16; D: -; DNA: TGCGCCAGCAGCCACCTATATGAGGAGTCCGGCTACGAGCAGTACTTC; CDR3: CASSHLYEESGYEQYF
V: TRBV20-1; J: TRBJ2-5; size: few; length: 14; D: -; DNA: TGCAGTGCTAGAGTCCCGGGGAACCAAGAGACCCAGTACTTC; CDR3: CSARVPGNQETQYF
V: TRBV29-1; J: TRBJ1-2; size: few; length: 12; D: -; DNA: TGCAGCGTACCTCCAGGGGCGGGAGGCTACACCTTC; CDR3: CSVPPGAGGYTF
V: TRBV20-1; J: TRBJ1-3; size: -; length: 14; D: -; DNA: TGCAGTGCTAGAGCGGCAGTCTCTGGAAACACCATATATTTT; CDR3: CSARAAVSGNTIYF
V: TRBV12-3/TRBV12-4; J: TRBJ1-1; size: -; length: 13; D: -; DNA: TGTGCCAGCAGTGGGGGATATTACACTGAAGCTTTCTTT; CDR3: CASSGGYYTEAFF
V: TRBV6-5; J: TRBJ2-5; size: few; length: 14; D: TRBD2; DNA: TGTGCCAGCGGATACTCGGGGGGTAAAGAGACCCAGTACTTC; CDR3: CASGYSGGKETQYF
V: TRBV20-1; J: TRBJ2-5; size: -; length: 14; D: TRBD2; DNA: TGCAGTGCAAGGCGGGGGGGGGCTCAAGAGACCCAGTACTTC; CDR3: CSARRGGAQETQYF
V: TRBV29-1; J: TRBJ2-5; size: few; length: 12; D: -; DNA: TGCAGCGTCCCCACAGGGTCGGAGACCCAGTACTTC; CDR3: CSVPTGSETQYF
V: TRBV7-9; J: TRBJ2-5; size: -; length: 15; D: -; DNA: TGTGCCAGCAGCTCCTTGTCGGCGGCACAAGAGACCCAGTACTTC; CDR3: CASSSLSAAQETQYF
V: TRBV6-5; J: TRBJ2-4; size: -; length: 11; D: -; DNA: TGTGCCAGCACCAGAAAAAACATTCAGTACTTC; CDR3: CASTRKNIQYF
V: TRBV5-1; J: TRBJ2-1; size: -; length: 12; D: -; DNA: TGCGCCAGCAGCTTGTCAGGGGATGAGCAGTTCTTC; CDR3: CASSLSGDEQFF
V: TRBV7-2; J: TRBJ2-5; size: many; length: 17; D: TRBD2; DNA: TGTGCCAGCAGCTTAGGGGGAATAGCGGGGTCTAGGGAGACCCAGTACTTC; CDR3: CASSLGGIAGSRETQYF
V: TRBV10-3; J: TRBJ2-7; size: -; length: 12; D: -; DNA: TGTGCCATCAGTCTACAGGGAAACGAGCAGTACTTC; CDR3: CAISLQGNEQYF
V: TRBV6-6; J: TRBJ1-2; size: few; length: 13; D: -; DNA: TGTGCCAGCAGTTATTCCGGGTCCTATGGCTACACCTTC; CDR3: CASSYSGSYGYTF
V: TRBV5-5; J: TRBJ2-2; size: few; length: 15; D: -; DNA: TGTGCCAGCAGCTTTTATGACACAAACACCGGGGAGCTGTTTTTT; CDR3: CASSFYDTNTGELFF
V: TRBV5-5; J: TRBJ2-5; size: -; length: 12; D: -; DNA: TGTGCCAGCAAATTGGACGGGATGCAGCAGTACTTC; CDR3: CASKLDGMQQYF
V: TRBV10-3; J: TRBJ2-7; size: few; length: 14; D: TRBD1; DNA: TGTGCCATCACTGCCCGACAGGGTGATAACGAGCAGTACTTC; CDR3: CAITARQGDNEQYF
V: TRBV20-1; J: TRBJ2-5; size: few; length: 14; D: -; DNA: TGCAGTGCTAGAGTCCCCTTAGCGGAAGAGACCCAGTACTTC; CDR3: CSARVPLAEETQYF
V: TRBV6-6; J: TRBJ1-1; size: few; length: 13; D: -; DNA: TGTGCCAGCAGCCTCACGGCGGGGGGAGAAGCTTTCTTT; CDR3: CASSLTAGGEAFF
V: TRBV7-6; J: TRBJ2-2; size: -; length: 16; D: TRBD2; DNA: TGTGCCAGCAGCTTTCGTAGCGGGGGGGCCACCGGGGAGCTGTTTTTT; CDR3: CASSFRSGGATGELFF
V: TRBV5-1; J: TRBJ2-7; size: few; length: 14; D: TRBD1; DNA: TGCGCCAGCAGGGGAGGACAGGGACCCTACGAGCAGTACTTC; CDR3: CASRGGQGPYEQYF
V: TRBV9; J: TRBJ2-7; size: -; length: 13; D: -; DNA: TGTGCCAGCAGCACCCGCGGCAGGGACGAGCAGTACTTC; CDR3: CASSTRGRDEQYF
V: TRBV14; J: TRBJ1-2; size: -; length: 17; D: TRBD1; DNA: TGTGCCAGCAGCCTCTTCGGACAGGGGGCTCAAGCTGGTGGCTACACCTTC; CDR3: CASSLFGQGAQAGGYTF
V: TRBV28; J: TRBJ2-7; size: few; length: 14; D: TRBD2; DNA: TGTGCCAGCACCTTGGGCGGGGGGTTCTACGAGCAGTACTTC; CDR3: CASTLGGGFYEQYF
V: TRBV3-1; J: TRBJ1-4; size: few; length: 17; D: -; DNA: TGTGCCAGCAGCCGTTCCGCGGGGTTAGTGGGCTATGCGGAACTGTTTTTT; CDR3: CASSRSAGLVGYAELFF
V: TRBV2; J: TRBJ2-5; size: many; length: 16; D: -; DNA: TGTGCCAGCAGTGAAGCGCTTAGGCGAGCGGTGGAGACCCAGTACTTC; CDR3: CASSEALRRAVETQYF
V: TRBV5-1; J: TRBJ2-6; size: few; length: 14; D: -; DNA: TGCGCCAGCAGCTCCTCTAGAGAGGCCAACGTCCTGACTTTC; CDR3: CASSSSREANVLTF
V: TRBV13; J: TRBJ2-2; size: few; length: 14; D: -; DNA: TGTGCCAGCAGCCGGGGGACAGCCCACGGGGAGCTGTTTTTT; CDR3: CASSRGTAHGELFF
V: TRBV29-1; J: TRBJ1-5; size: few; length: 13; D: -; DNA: TGCAGTTACGGTGAGGGGTTAGATCAGCCCCAGCATTTT; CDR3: CSYGEGLDQPQHF
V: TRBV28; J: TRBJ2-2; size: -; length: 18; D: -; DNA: TGTGCCAGCAGTTTCCCTCATAGCGGTTCCCGAGGCACCGGGGAGCTGTTTTTT; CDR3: CASSFPHSGSRGTGELFF
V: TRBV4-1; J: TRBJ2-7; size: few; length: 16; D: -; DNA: TGCGCCAGCAGCCAAGTTAGGGGGGCCTACTCCTACGAGCAGTACTTC; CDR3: CASSQVRGAYSYEQYF
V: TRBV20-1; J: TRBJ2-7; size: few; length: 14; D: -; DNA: TGCAGTGCTAGGGTACAGGGATCCTCCTACGAGCAGTACTTC; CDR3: CSARVQGSSYEQYF
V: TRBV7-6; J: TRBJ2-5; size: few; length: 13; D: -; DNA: TGTTCCAGCAGCTTGCAGGGAGAAGAGACCCAGTACTTC; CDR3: CSSSLQGEETQYF
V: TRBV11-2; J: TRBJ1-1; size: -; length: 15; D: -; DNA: TGTGCCAGCAGCTTAGTGGGGGCGCGGAACACTGGAGCTTTCTTT; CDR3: CASSLVGARNTGAFF
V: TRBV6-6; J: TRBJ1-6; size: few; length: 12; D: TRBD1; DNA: TGTGCCAGCACCCAGGGGGGATCACCCCTCCACTTT; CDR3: CASTQGGSPLHF
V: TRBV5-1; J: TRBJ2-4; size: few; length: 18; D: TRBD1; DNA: TGCGCCAGCAGCCCCAGGGGGTCCTCGGTTATGGACAAAAACATTCAGTACTTC; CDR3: CASSPRGSSVMDKNIQYF
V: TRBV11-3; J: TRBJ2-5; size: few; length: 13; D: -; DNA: TGTGCCAGCAGCTTACGCACAGCGGAGACCCAGTACTTC; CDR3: CASSLRTAETQYF
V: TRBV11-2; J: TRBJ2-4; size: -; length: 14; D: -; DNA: TGTGCCAGCAGCCCTCGATACTCTAAAAACATTCAGTACTTC; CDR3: CASSPRYSKNIQYF
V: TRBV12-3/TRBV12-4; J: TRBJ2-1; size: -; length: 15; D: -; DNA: TGTGCCAGCAGTTCACAGGGAAGGCCGTACAATGAGCAGTTCTTC; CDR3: CASSSQGRPYNEQFF
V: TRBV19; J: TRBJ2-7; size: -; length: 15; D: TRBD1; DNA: TGTGCCAGTAGACCGACGACAGGGACAACCTACGAGCAGTACTTC; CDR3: CASRPTTGTTYEQYF
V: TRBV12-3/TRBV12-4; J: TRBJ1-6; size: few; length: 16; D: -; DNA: TGTGCCAGCAGTTTCTATATTACAGGGCTTAATTCACCCCTCCACTTT; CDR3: CASSFYITGLNSPLHF
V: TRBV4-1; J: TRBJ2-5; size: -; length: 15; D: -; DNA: TGCGCCAGCAGCCTCCTTCGCACCCTCCAAGAGACCCAGTACTTC; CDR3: CASSLLRTLQETQYF
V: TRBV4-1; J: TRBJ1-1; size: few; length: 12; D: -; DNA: TGCGCCAGCAGCCAAGTACAGAATGAAGCTTTCTTT; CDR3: CASSQVQNEAFF
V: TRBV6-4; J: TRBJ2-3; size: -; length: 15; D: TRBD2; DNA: TGTGCCAGCAGTCAACTAGCGGGAGCCACAGATACGCAGTATTTT; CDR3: CASSQLAGATDTQYF